The rows below give T cell receptor beta chains drawn from one sample of a study of blood T cells in healthy people across ages. In TCRdb, the 5' RACE reads were re-called with MiXCR into one record per CDR3 protein. The table lists about 730,000 distinct CDR3 sequences, 35% to 45% of them singletons. Sequencing was performed on blood. The receptors shown here come from a woman in her fifties or sixties in good health. Both conserved end residues are part of each CDR3. The D gene is left open where the match is weak. The size of a clone is reported for some rows only, either as once, few or many, or as a class for expanded clones.

j_gene: TRBJ2-5
d_gene: TRBD1
abundance: -
v_gene: TRBV24-1
CDR3nt: TGTGCCACCAGTGATCCCAGAGACAGGGGGCTGCTAGAGACCCAGTACTTC
CDR3aa: CATSDPRDRGLLETQYF

j_gene: TRBJ2-6
d_gene: -
abundance: once
v_gene: TRBV6-1
CDR3nt: TGTGCCAGCAGTGACAGGGACTCTGGGGCCAACGTCCTGACTTTC
CDR3aa: CASSDRDSGANVLTF

j_gene: TRBJ2-1
d_gene: TRBD2
abundance: few
v_gene: TRBV20-1
CDR3nt: TGCAGTGCTAGGGAGCGGGGGGGCGGTGCCAATGAGCAGTTCTTC
CDR3aa: CSARERGGGANEQFF

j_gene: TRBJ2-7
d_gene: TRBD1
abundance: -
v_gene: TRBV25-1
CDR3nt: TGTGCCAGCAGTGTTCGACAGGGTTTCTACGAGCAGTACTTC
CDR3aa: CASSVRQGFYEQYF

j_gene: TRBJ2-1
d_gene: -
abundance: many
v_gene: TRBV9
CDR3nt: TGTGCCAGCAGCGTAGCGGAGTCTGGGCAGTTCTTC
CDR3aa: CASSVAESGQFF

j_gene: TRBJ2-1
d_gene: TRBD2
abundance: few
v_gene: TRBV7-9
CDR3nt: TGTGCCAGCAGCATTGTAGCGGGAGGGCCCAATGAGCAGTTCTTC
CDR3aa: CASSIVAGGPNEQFF

j_gene: TRBJ2-5
d_gene: TRBD1
abundance: few
v_gene: TRBV12-3/TRBV12-4
CDR3nt: TGTGCCAGCAGTATGACAGGGGGAGAGACCCAGTACTTC
CDR3aa: CASSMTGGETQYF

j_gene: TRBJ2-1
d_gene: TRBD2
abundance: many
v_gene: TRBV9
CDR3nt: TGTGCCAGCAGCGTATCTAGCGGATATCACAATGAGCAGTTCTTC
CDR3aa: CASSVSSGYHNEQFF

j_gene: TRBJ2-1
d_gene: TRBD2
abundance: few
v_gene: TRBV20-1
CDR3nt: TGCAGTGCTAGAGACGTGACGGGGGGGGCGGACAATGAGCAGTTCTTC
CDR3aa: CSARDVTGGADNEQFF

j_gene: TRBJ2-1
d_gene: -
abundance: -
v_gene: TRBV12-3/TRBV12-4
CDR3nt: TGTGCCAGCAGTTGGAGCGGCCCTTTTAGGGGCAATGAGCAGTTCTTC
CDR3aa: CASSWSGPFRGNEQFF

j_gene: TRBJ2-7
d_gene: TRBD2
abundance: few
v_gene: TRBV20-1
CDR3nt: TGCAGTGCTAGAGTGCTAGCGGACCGACTCGACGAGCAGTACTTC
CDR3aa: CSARVLADRLDEQYF

j_gene: TRBJ2-5
d_gene: -
abundance: -
v_gene: TRBV20-1
CDR3nt: TGCAGTGCTAGAGAGGGGAGGGGGGCCCCAGAGACCCAGTACTTC
CDR3aa: CSAREGRGAPETQYF

j_gene: TRBJ1-5
d_gene: -
abundance: -
v_gene: TRBV4-2
CDR3nt: TGTGCCAGCAGCCAAGGCTCACGGGGTCAGCCCCAGCATTTT
CDR3aa: CASSQGSRGQPQHF

j_gene: TRBJ2-7
d_gene: TRBD1
abundance: few
v_gene: TRBV12-3/TRBV12-4
CDR3nt: TGTGCCAGCAGACGGACAGGGCGCTCCTACGAGCAGTACTTC
CDR3aa: CASRRTGRSYEQYF

j_gene: TRBJ2-7
d_gene: -
abundance: -
v_gene: TRBV20-1
CDR3nt: TGCAGTGCTAGTTCGGACGGGACCGAGCAGTACTTC
CDR3aa: CSASSDGTEQYF

j_gene: TRBJ2-7
d_gene: TRBD2
abundance: -
v_gene: TRBV20-1
CDR3nt: TGCAGTGGACTAGCGGGTTTGAGCTCCTACAATGAGCAGTACTTC
CDR3aa: CSGLAGLSSYNEQYF

j_gene: TRBJ1-5
d_gene: -
abundance: -
v_gene: TRBV7-9
CDR3nt: TGTGCCAGCAGCTCGGACGGTAATCAGCCCCAGCATTTT
CDR3aa: CASSSDGNQPQHF

j_gene: TRBJ2-7
d_gene: TRBD2
abundance: many
v_gene: TRBV5-1
CDR3nt: TGCGCCAGCAGCCCACCTAGCGGGAGTCTCTACGAGCAGTACTTC
CDR3aa: CASSPPSGSLYEQYF

j_gene: TRBJ2-5
d_gene: TRBD2
abundance: -
v_gene: TRBV29-1
CDR3nt: TGCAGCGTTGAGAGAGATCGGGGGGAGCAGTACTTC
CDR3aa: CSVERDRGEQYF

j_gene: TRBJ2-7
d_gene: TRBD2
abundance: once
v_gene: TRBV18
CDR3nt: TGTGCCAGCTCACCTACTAGCGGGGGAGCCTTACGCGAGCAGTACTTC
CDR3aa: CASSPTSGGALREQYF

j_gene: TRBJ2-7
d_gene: TRBD2
abundance: -
v_gene: TRBV4-1
CDR3nt: TGCGCCAGCAGCCCGATCCTTGACCTCCTAGCGGGAGAAACCTACGAGCAGTACTTC
CDR3aa: CASSPILDLLAGETYEQYF

j_gene: TRBJ1-1
d_gene: -
abundance: -
v_gene: TRBV28
CDR3nt: TGTGCCAGCAGGCTCCTGAACACTGAAGCTTTCTTT
CDR3aa: CASRLLNTEAFF

j_gene: TRBJ1-4
d_gene: -
abundance: -
v_gene: TRBV2
CDR3nt: TGTGCCAGCAGTGACCGGGACGGACTTAATGAAAAACTGTTTTTT
CDR3aa: CASSDRDGLNEKLFF

j_gene: TRBJ2-5
d_gene: -
abundance: -
v_gene: TRBV3-1
CDR3nt: TGTGCCAGCAGCCAAGAGCCAGGGAGGTTAGAGACCCAGTACTTC
CDR3aa: CASSQEPGRLETQYF

j_gene: TRBJ2-5
d_gene: -
abundance: few
v_gene: TRBV29-1
CDR3nt: TGCAGCGTTGACCGCGTTGGGGCGACCCAGTACTTC
CDR3aa: CSVDRVGATQYF

j_gene: TRBJ2-7
d_gene: -
abundance: -
v_gene: TRBV7-2
CDR3nt: TGTGCCAGCAGCTTAGGAGGGACTCCCACCTACGAGCAGTACTTC
CDR3aa: CASSLGGTPTYEQYF

j_gene: TRBJ2-1
d_gene: TRBD1
abundance: few
v_gene: TRBV4-2
CDR3nt: TGTGCCAGCAGCTCGGGACAGGTTTACGCTGGATCCTACAATGAGCAGTTCTTC
CDR3aa: CASSSGQVYAGSYNEQFF

j_gene: TRBJ1-2
d_gene: TRBD1
abundance: -
v_gene: TRBV20-1
CDR3nt: TGCAGTGCGAGGGGGACAGCTCACTATGGCTACACCTTC
CDR3aa: CSARGTAHYGYTF

j_gene: TRBJ2-5
d_gene: -
abundance: few
v_gene: TRBV7-9
CDR3nt: TGTGCCAGCAGCTTTACGGACCAAGAGACCCAGTACTTC
CDR3aa: CASSFTDQETQYF

j_gene: TRBJ2-1
d_gene: TRBD2
abundance: many
v_gene: TRBV5-1
CDR3nt: TGCGCCAGCAAGTTCCGGGAGGGCCCCTACAATGAGCAGTTCTTC
CDR3aa: CASKFREGPYNEQFF

j_gene: TRBJ2-3
d_gene: TRBD1
abundance: -
v_gene: TRBV13
CDR3nt: TGTGCCAGCAGCCACTATCCCGGGACAGGGGTCACAGATACGCAGTATTTT
CDR3aa: CASSHYPGTGVTDTQYF

j_gene: TRBJ2-1
d_gene: -
abundance: -
v_gene: TRBV5-1
CDR3nt: TGCGCCAGCAGCTTGGCCGAGGGGTTTTACAATGAGCAGTTCTTC
CDR3aa: CASSLAEGFYNEQFF

j_gene: TRBJ2-1
d_gene: TRBD2
abundance: many
v_gene: TRBV28
CDR3nt: TGTGCCAGCAGCTTACATAGCGGGAGCAATGAGCAGTTCTTC
CDR3aa: CASSLHSGSNEQFF